The rows below give T cell receptor beta chains drawn from one sample of a study of blood T cell repertoires in COVID-19. Using immunoSEQ multiplex PCR, the repertoire was profiled, and TCRdb retains in-frame clones only, with some absent. Of tens of thousands of clones in the sample, about 78% were seen once. The sequenced material came from peripheral blood. Receptors originate from a man in his fifties with active or convalescent COVID-19. The CDR3 runs from the conserved cysteine through the conserved F or W. D genes are given only for firm matches. Part of the rows lack a size; the others show once, few, many or a class for expanded clones.

few	TRBD2	TRBV27	TRBJ2-7	CASSLIRASGQMEQYF	TGTGCCAGCAGTTTAATTAGGGCTAGCGGGCAAATGGAGCAGTACTTC
once	TRBD2	TRBV6-5	TRBJ2-1	CASSLARGGYNEQFF	TGTGCCAGCAGCCTAGCGCGGGGGGGGTACAATGAGCAGTTCTTC
.	TRBD1	TRBV28	TRBJ1-2	CASRERGRDGYTF	TGTGCCAGCAGGGAAAGGGGGCGGGATGGCTACACCTTC
.	.	TRBV30	TRBJ2-7	CAWTGNFPEQYF	TGTGCCTGGACAGGCAACTTTCCCGAGCAGTACTTC
.	.	TRBV14	TRBJ2-6	CASSRVGSGSGANVLTF	TGTGCCAGCAGCCGAGTCGGGAGCGGCTCTGGGGCCAACGTCCTGACTTTC
large	.	TRBV11-3	TRBJ1-1	CASSLNRAEAFF	TGTGCCAGCAGCTTAAACAGGGCTGAAGCTTTCTTT
once	.	TRBV11-2	TRBJ2-2	CASSLDLGGRRSGELFF	TGTGCCAGCAGCTTAGATCTGGGGGGGCGTCGGTCCGGGGAGCTGTTTTTT
.	.	TRBV27	TRBJ2-5	CASSLSGGKTQYF	TGTGCCAGCAGTTTATCAGGGGGAAAGACCCAGTACTTC
.	TRBD1	TRBV29-1	TRBJ2-7	CSVRGTGAYEQYF	TGCAGCGTCAGGGGGACCGGAGCCTACGAGCAGTACTTC
.	TRBD1	TRBV10-3	TRBJ1-1	CAISEERGPAFF	TGTGCCATCAGTGAGGAAAGGGGGCCTGCTTTCTTT